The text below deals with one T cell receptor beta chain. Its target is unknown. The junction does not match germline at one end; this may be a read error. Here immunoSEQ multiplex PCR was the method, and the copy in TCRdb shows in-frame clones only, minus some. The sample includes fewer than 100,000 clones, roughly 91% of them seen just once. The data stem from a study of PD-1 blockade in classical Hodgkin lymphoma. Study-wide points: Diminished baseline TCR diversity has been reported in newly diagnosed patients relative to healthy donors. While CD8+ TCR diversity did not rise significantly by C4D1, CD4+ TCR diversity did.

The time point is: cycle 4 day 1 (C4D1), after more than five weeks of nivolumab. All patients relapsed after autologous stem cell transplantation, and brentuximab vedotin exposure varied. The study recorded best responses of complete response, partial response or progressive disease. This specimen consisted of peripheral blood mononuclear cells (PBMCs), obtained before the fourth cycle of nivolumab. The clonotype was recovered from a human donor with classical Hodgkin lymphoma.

Here the CDR3 DNA reads TGTGCCAGCAGCTTAGCAGCCGGGACAGGATCACGGTTC. Translated: CASSLAAGTGSRF. J is TRBJ1-2 and V is TRBV27, with TRBD1 matching 8 bases. Germline V gene lookup returns CDR1 MNHEY and CDR2 SMNVEV (reference sequence). The CDR3 consists of 13 residues.